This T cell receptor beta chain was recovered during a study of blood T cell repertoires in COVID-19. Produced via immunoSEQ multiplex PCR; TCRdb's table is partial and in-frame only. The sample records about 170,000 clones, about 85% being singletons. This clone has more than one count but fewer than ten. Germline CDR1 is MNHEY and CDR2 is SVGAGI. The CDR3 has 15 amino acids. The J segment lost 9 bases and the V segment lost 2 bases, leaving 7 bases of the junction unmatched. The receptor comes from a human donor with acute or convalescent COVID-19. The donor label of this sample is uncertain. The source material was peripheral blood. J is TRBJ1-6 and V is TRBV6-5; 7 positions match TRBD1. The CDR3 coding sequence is TGTGCCAGCAGTTACGTAGTAGGGGGCACTTCACCCCTCCACTTT. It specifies CASSYVVGGTSPLHF.